This entry lists 3 T cell receptor beta chains sequenced from one sample in a study of T cell clonality in common variable immunodeficiency. Study results and limitations: Fewer deletions and N-nucleotide insertions were reportedly seen in common variable immunodeficiency TCR beta sequences.

Libraries were prepared by immunoSEQ multiplex PCR; TCRdb keeps only in-frame clonotypes and omits some of them. There are over 30,000 clones in the sample, none observed a single time. Their antigens are not known. The material sequenced was peripheral blood mononuclear cells. All receptors derive from a human donor with common variable immunodeficiency.

This clone was counted ten times or more. The DNA ends 3 residues before the CDR3 does, and the rest of the CDR3 is filled in from the germline J gene. This chain uses TRBV27 with TRBJ2-1, with TRBD2 matching over 12 bases. The CDR3 covers 14 residues. The V segment lost 10 bases and the J segment 2 bases; nucleotides outside the gene matches: 3. The germline V gene encodes CDR1 MNHEY and CDR2 SMNVEV (reference sequence). CDR3 amino acids: CATGLAGPYNEQFF. CDR3 DNA (partial): TGTGCCACCGGACTAGCGGGACCCTACAATGAG.

Comment on this clone: An end of the junction does not agree with germline; a read error may underlie this. Read sequence stops 3 residues before the CDR3 end, and the germline J gene provides the missing end. The chain has TRBV19 and TRBJ1-5, with 7 nucleotides matching TRBD1. The CDR3 loop spans 13 amino acids. CDR1 and CDR2 (germline): LNHDA, SQIVND (reference sequence). The CDR3 is CASGQVPNKPQHF. The sequenced CDR3 bases are TGTGCCAGTGGACAGGTGCCCAATAAGCCC. The full variable domain, rest sourced from reference TRBV19 and TRBJ1-5, is DGGITQSPKYLFRKEGQNVTLSCEQNLNHDAMYWYRQDPGQGLRLIYYSQIVNDFQKGDIAEGYSVSREKKESFPLTVTSAQKNPTAFYLCASGQVPNKPQHFGDGTRLSIL.

The table lists this clone with a few counts. The CDR3 is cut off 3 residues early in the read; its end comes from the germline J gene. The rearrangement joins TRBV7-9 to TRBJ2-5, with TRBD1 identical over 7 bases. The junction had 5 bases not matched to a gene; V was cut back by 5 bases and J by 2 bases. The germline V gene encodes CDR1 SEHNR and CDR2 FQNEAQ (reference sequence). The CDR3 extends over 14 amino acids. The CDR3 DNA, read in part, is TGTGCCAGCAGCGCCCCGGGACAGCAAGAGACC. It codes for CASSAPGQQET. The entire CDR3 protein reads CASSAPGQQETQYF.